What follows are 27 T cell receptor beta chains derived from one specimen sequenced in a study of Ad26.COV2.S vaccination and SARS-CoV-2 variants (dated by TCRdb to 2020 to 2022). Sample treatment or condition, as interpreted from the label and publication: about 20 received Ad26.COV2.S at low or high dose, single or two shots; about five received placebo; per-sample allocation not given. Repertoires of vaccine and placebo recipients were sequenced from samples taken on day 63 after the first injection. The method was the immunoSEQ multiplex PCR assay. This immuneACCESS table, as held by TCRdb, lists in-frame sequences with V and J called but not all clones. Of the missing ones, under half trace to an unresolved V gene in checked studies; the others have no known cause. Present in this sample are approximately 300,000 clones, around 84% of which were seen just once. The ten largest clones capture approximately 1.9% of the sample.

This sample comprised peripheral blood, obtained in a trial of Ad26.COV2.S vaccine versus placebo. Receptors were obtained from a person aged 18-60 years who received the Ad26.COV2.S COVID-19 vaccine or a placebo.

V gene TRBV27 combines with J gene TRBJ1-2, with a weak D call TRBD1 (6 bases). The V end lost 3 bases, the J end lost 7 bases, and 15 bases lay between the germline ends. Germline CDR1 is MNHEY and CDR2 is SMNVEV (reference sequence). The CDR3 contains 14 residues. CDR3 loop: CASSFGGAAGGYTF. CDR3 bases: TGTGCCAGCAGTTTCGGGGGGGCGGCGGGTGGCTACACCTTC.

This chain joins TRBV2 and TRBJ2-1, with TRBD1 matching 9 bases. The CDR3 is made up of 15 amino acids. Looked up from germline, CDR1 is SNHLY and CDR2 is FYNNEI. The junction had 6 bases not matched to a gene; V was cut back by 3 bases and J by 6 bases. CDR3 residues: CASSEEGQGGNEQFF. As DNA, the CDR3 is TGTGCCAGCAGTGAGGAGGGACAGGGTGGCAATGAGCAGTTCTTC.

The J gene is TRBJ2-2, the V gene TRBV27, with D hard to call. CDR1 and CDR2 from the germline V gene are MNHEY and SMNVEV (reference sequence). There are 14 residues in the CDR3. Between the trimmed V and J ends, which lost 7 bases and 3 bases, there was a span of 12 bases. The CDR3 coding sequence is TGTGCCAGCAAAGAATCCTGGGACACCGGGGAGCTGTTTTTT. Translation: CASKESWDTGELFF.

J is TRBJ2-7 and V is TRBV18; a weak D match, TRBD1 (5 bases). There are 13 residues in the CDR3. From germline, CDR1 is KGHSH and CDR2 LQKENI. V lost 5 bases, J lost 2 bases, and 10 bases lay in between. The CDR3 coding sequence is TGTGCCAGCTCAGTTGACAGCACCTACGAGCAGTACTTC. Its translation is CASSVDSTYEQYF.

The chain employs TRBV6-2 or TRBV6-3 and TRBJ1-6; no definite D call. CDR1 is MNHEY, CDR2 SVGEGT, per germline. Trimming cost V 1 base and J 5 bases, with 12 bases left between them. The CDR3 is 16 residues long. The DNA of the CDR3 is TGTGCCAGCAGTTACTTATCGGGTTTCGATAATTCACCCCTCCACTTT. Protein: CASSYLSGFDNSPLHF.

The rearrangement links TRBV6-1 to TRBJ1-5; weak D call: TRBD1 (6 bases). This CDR3 has 15 residues. Looked up from germline, CDR1 is MNHNS and CDR2 is SASEGT. Trimming took off 3 bases at V and 2 bases at J, with 11 bases between the two ends. The CDR3 spells CASSEVQGGNQPQHF. Here the CDR3 DNA reads TGTGCCAGCAGTGAGGTACAGGGAGGCAATCAGCCCCAGCATTTT.

This clone turned up a few times. For the CDR3, the DNA is TGTGCCAGCAGCCCCGGGGGGGTTCAGAACTATGGCTACACCTTC. Translated: CASSPGGVQNYGYTF. The rearrangement uses TRBV5-4 and TRBJ1-2, with a weak D call TRBD1 (5 bases). The CDR3 contains 15 residues. Germline CDR1 reads SGHNT; CDR2 reads YYREEE (reference sequence). V lost 4 bases and J lost 2, with 15 bases in between. Full variable domain (rest looked up from reference TRBV5-4 and TRBJ1-2): ETGVTQSPTHLIKTRGQQVTLRCSSQSGHNTVSWYQQALGQGPQFIFQYYREEENGRGNFPPRFSGLQFPNYSSELNVNALELDDSALYLCASSPGGVQNYGYTFGSGTRLTVV.

The chain uses TRBV18 and TRBJ2-1, with D possibly TRBD1 on 5 matching bases. This CDR3 spans 14 amino acids. Germline CDR1 and CDR2: KGHSH and LQKENI. V was pared by 2 bases and J by 6 bases, with 11 bases between. The CDR3 coding sequence is TGTGCCAGCTCACCAGGCAACACAGGCAATGAGCAGTTCTTC. This translates into CASSPGNTGNEQFF.

The chain joins TRBV11-2 to TRBJ1-3, with D possibly matching TRBD1 (5 bases). The CDR3 covers 17 residues. Germline loops: CDR1 SGHAT, CDR2 FQNNGV. Trimming cost V 0 bases and J 0 bases, with 12 bases left between them. The CDR3: CASSLDRGASSGNTIYF. The CDR3 coding sequence is TGTGCCAGCAGCTTAGATCGCGGGGCCTCCTCTGGAAACACCATATATTTT. Complete variable domain (other parts from reference TRBV11-2 and TRBJ1-3): EAGVAQSPRYKIIEKRQSVAFWCNPISGHATLYWYQQILGQGPKLLIQFQNNGVVDDSQLPKDRFSAERLKGVDSTLKIQPAKLEDSAVYLCASSLDRGASSGNTIYFGEGSWLTVV.

The chain recombines TRBV5-4 with TRBJ2-5; no reliable D call. CDR3 length: 13 residues. V was trimmed by 1 base and J by 5 bases, leaving 9 bases between them. Germline loops: CDR1 SGHNT, CDR2 YYREEE (reference sequence). The CDR3 here is CASSLPKYETQYF. CDR3 sequence (DNA): TGTGCCAGCAGCTTGCCCAAGTACGAGACCCAGTACTTC.

The V gene is TRBV7-2, the J gene TRBJ1-6; no clear D gene. V was trimmed by 7 bases and J by 13 bases, leaving 14 bases between them. The CDR3 loop spans 12 amino acids. CDR1 and CDR2 (germline): SGHTA, FQGNSA. This chain's CDR3 is CASTPSGLPLHF. The DNA for the CDR3 is TGTGCCAGCACTCCGAGCGGGCTTCCCCTCCACTTT.

This clone turned up a few times. This chain joins TRBV2 and TRBJ2-2, with no clear D. Germline assignment: CDR1 SNHLY and CDR2 FYNNEI. The V gene lost 6 bases and the J gene lost 5 bases, with 7 bases spanning the gap. The CDR3 has 12 amino acids. The CDR3 is CASRFETGELFF. The CDR3 nucleotides read TGTGCCAGCAGGTTCGAGACCGGGGAGCTGTTTTTT.

This rearrangement joins TRBV5-6 to TRBJ1-6; weak D call: TRBD1 (5 bases). The CDR3 covers 16 residues. V was shortened by 4 bases and J by 10 bases, with 21 bases between the two germline ends. Germline V gene lookup returns CDR1 SGHDT and CDR2 YYEEEE. CDR3 sequence (DNA): TGTGCCAGCAGCCAAGCCCAGGGAGGCTTGATCTCACCCCTCCACTTT. Protein: CASSQAQGGLISPLHF.

The chain links TRBV6-5 to TRBJ2-7; D is unclear. CDR3 length: 16 amino acids. Germline CDR1 reads MNHEY; CDR2 reads SVGAGI. V shed 0 bases and J shed 0 bases, with 12 bases lying between them. CDR3 DNA: TGTGCCAGCAGTTACTCGAGATACAGTCTCTCCTACGAGCAGTACTTC. The encoded protein is CASSYSRYSLSYEQYF.

This chain connects TRBV4-1 to TRBJ2-3, with 8 bases aligning to TRBD1. CDR1 and CDR2 (germline): MGHRA, YSYEKL. Trimming at V came to 0 bases and at J to 5 bases, leaving 10 bases not matched to a gene. This CDR3 is built from 17 residues. CDR3 in DNA: TGCGCCAGCAGCCAAGAAGAGGCAGGGGGCTTTAAAGATACGCAGTATTTT. Translating it yields CASSQEEAGGFKDTQYF.

The CDR3 DNA follows: TGTGCCTGGAGTGTTTCCCCCGAGGGCACCATATATTTT. Protein: CAWSVSPEGTIYF. The chain links TRBV30 to TRBJ1-3, with unresolved D. CDR3 size: 13 residues. Germline-derived CDR1 and CDR2 are GTSNPN and SVGIG (reference sequence). The V and J ends lost 0 bases and 9 bases respectively, with 12 bases between them.

The genes are TRBV5-1 and TRBJ2-2; the D is unclear. The germline V and J ends were trimmed by 5 bases and 1 base, with 12 bases remaining between them. Germline V lookup: CDR1 SGHRS, CDR2 YFSETQ. The CDR3 runs 15 residues. CDR3 region: CASRAGSLNTGELFF. The CDR3 DNA reads TGCGCCAGCAGAGCAGGTTCCTTGAACACCGGGGAGCTGTTTTTT.

This clone has just one count. The chain is built from TRBV27 and TRBJ2-7, with 7 bases that match TRBD1. With V trimmed by 2 bases and J by 2 bases, 3 bases remained unmatched. The CDR3 length is 14 residues. Germline V gene sequence: CDR1 MNHEY, CDR2 SMNVEV (reference sequence). In DNA form, the CDR3 reads TGTGCCAGCAGTTTAGGGCAGGGGGCCTACGAGCAGTACTTC. Its protein is CASSLGQGAYEQYF.

Comment on this clone: The sample contains more than one DNA sequence encoding this CDR3. The chain joins TRBV12-3 or TRBV12-4 to TRBJ2-7; no definite D call. The V and J ends lost 4 bases and 4 bases respectively, with 5 bases between them. The CDR3 spans 11 residues. CDR3 amino acids: CASSSGYEQYF. DNA of the CDR3: TGTGCCAGCAGTTCAGGTTACGAGCAGTACTTC.

V is TRBV15 and J is TRBJ2-7; D not resolved. V was pared by 2 bases and J by 3 bases, with 5 bases between. CDR1 and CDR2 from the germline V gene are LNHNV and YYDKDF (reference sequence). CDR3 length: 12 amino acids. CDR3 nucleotides: TGTGCCACCAGCAGATCAAGCTACGAGCAGTACTTC. It yields the protein CATSRSSYEQYF.

The rearrangement uses TRBV19 and TRBJ1-6; D unclear. Germline V gene sequence: CDR1 LNHDA, CDR2 SQIVND (reference sequence). Trimming removed 6 bases from V and 9 bases from J, with 21 bases in between. The CDR3 has 16 residues. The CDR3 is CASRKGPLPLSSPLHF. DNA of the CDR3: TGTGCCAGTAGAAAAGGACCCCTCCCTTTGAGTTCACCCCTCCACTTT. The entire variable domain, with the rest obtained from reference TRBV19 and TRBJ1-6, is as follows: DGGITQSPKYLFRKEGQNVTLSCEQNLNHDAMYWYRQDPGQGLRLIYYSQIVNDFQKGDIAEGYSVSREKKESFPLTVTSAQKNPTAFYLCASRKGPLPLSSPLHFGNGTRLTVT.

This chain joins TRBV5-1 and TRBJ1-1; a weak D match, TRBD1 (6 bases). CDR1 and CDR2 from the germline V gene are SGHRS and YFSETQ. Between the trimmed V and J ends, which lost 4 bases and 5 bases, there was a span of 21 bases. The CDR3 runs to 16 residues. The CDR3, as DNA: TGCGCCAGCAGCCCCGGGATTTTCGGGGGGGCGACTGAAGCTTTCTTT. Translation: CASSPGIFGGATEAFF.

The chain carries TRBV6-5 and TRBJ2-3; 10 nucleotides match TRBD2. Per the germline V gene, CDR1 is MNHEY and CDR2 is SVGAGI. After removal of 6 bases from V and 3 bases from J, the junction contained 3 bases not matched to a gene. The CDR3 covers 14 residues. In DNA form, the CDR3 reads TGTGCCAGCAGGTTAGCGGGGGGAACAGATACGCAGTATTTT. It specifies CASRLAGGTDTQYF.

This clone was seen just once. The genes are TRBV18 and TRBJ1-1; D call uncertain. Trimming pared 3 bases from V and 1 base from J, leaving 9 bases between. Germline V lookup: CDR1 KGHSH, CDR2 LQKENI. The CDR3 is made up of 14 amino acids. The CDR3 coding sequence is TGTGCCAGCTCACCTAGAGGTGGGAACACTGAAGCTTTCTTT. Encoded protein: CASSPRGGNTEAFF.

This chain connects TRBV2 to TRBJ2-3; the match to TRBD2 covers 7 bases. CDR1 and CDR2 from the germline V gene are SNHLY and FYNNEI. CDR3 length: 15 amino acids. Trimming at V came to 3 bases and at J to 7 bases, leaving 10 bases not matched to a gene. This CDR3 is CASSDLGGGVNTQYF. Here the CDR3 DNA reads TGTGCCAGCAGTGATCTGGGCGGGGGAGTGAATACGCAGTATTTT.

This chain uses TRBV19 with TRBJ1-2; 8 bases map to TRBD1. V shed 7 bases and J 1 base; nucleotides not matched to a gene: 5. Germline V gene data show CDR1 as LNHDA and CDR2 as SQIVND (reference sequence). This CDR3 has 14 residues. The CDR3 DNA sequence: TGTGCCAGTACCAGGACAGGGAGTAACTATGGCTACACCTTC. Protein product: CASTRTGSNYGYTF.

The rearrangement uses TRBV10-2 and TRBJ1-3; 8 bases are shared with TRBD1. Germline V gene data show CDR1 as WSHSY and CDR2 as SAAADI. V shed 2 bases and J 0 bases; nucleotides not matched to a gene: 3. This CDR3 is 16 amino acids long. This CDR3 is CASSEGQGFSGNTIYF. The CDR3 DNA follows: TGCGCCAGCAGTGAGGGACAGGGATTCTCTGGAAACACCATATATTTT.